The next 10 T cell receptor beta chains were all read from a single sample in a study of chronic HIV infection and antiretroviral therapy. TCRdb re-derived calls from the 5' RACE reads in MiXCR, one entry per CDR3 protein. The sample includes roughly 39,000 distinct CDR3 sequences, 8.2% of them seen just once. The sequencing input was peripheral blood. The source of these receptors is an adult who had HIV and had not received antiretroviral therapy, or was an uninfected healthy control (not recorded which).

This clonotype was seen at least ten times. This chain connects TRBV20-1 to TRBJ1-2; D remains ambiguous. Germline V gives CDR1 DFQATT, CDR2 SNEGSKA (reference sequence). Between the trimmed V and J ends, which lost 5 bases and 5 bases, there was a span of 9 bases. The CDR3 is made up of 11 amino acids. The CDR3 bases are TGCAGTGCTGTACTGAGATATGGCTACACCTTC. Protein: CSAVLRYGYTF.

This clonotype was recorded many times. V is TRBV9 and J is TRBJ2-5, with 7 bases matching TRBD1. The junction had 2 bases not matched to a gene; V was cut back by 2 bases and J by 1 base. Per germline, CDR1 SGDLS and CDR2 YYNGEE. The CDR3 runs 14 residues. Here the CDR3 DNA reads TGTGCCAGCAGCGTCGCAGGGGGCCAAGAGACCCAGTACTTC. It codes for CASSVAGGQETQYF.

This sequence joins TRBV11-2 and TRBJ1-1; D ambiguous. Germline lookup yields CDR1 SGHAT and CDR2 FQNNGV. The CDR3 length is 17 residues. V lost 0 bases to trimming and J lost 7 bases, with 21 bases between them. The DNA for the CDR3 is TGTGCCAGCAGCTTAGATATTAATCGGATGGTGCGTAATGAAGCTTTCTTT. It yields the protein CASSLDINRMVRNEAFF.

This clonotype was recorded at least ten times. The V and J genes are TRBV6-5 and TRBJ2-1, with TRBD2 as a possible D gene (5 bases). Trimming took off 0 bases at V and 1 base at J, with 10 bases between the two ends. Germline lookup yields CDR1 MNHEY and CDR2 SVGAGI. CDR3 length: 16 amino acids. CDR3 in amino acids: CASSYSISASYNEQFF. The CDR3 DNA reads TGTGCCAGCAGTTACTCTATTAGCGCATCCTACAATGAGCAGTTCTTC.

A few counts support this clonotype. The rearrangement uses TRBV29-1 and TRBJ1-1; D unclear. The CDR3 is made up of 13 amino acids. The V gene lost 6 bases and the J gene lost 0 bases, with 11 bases spanning the gap. Germline V lookup: CDR1 SQVTM, CDR2 ANQGSEA. The CDR3 is CSVRNALNTEAFF. CDR3 sequence (DNA): TGCAGCGTCCGAAATGCGCTGAACACTGAAGCTTTCTTT. Looking up the rest from reference TRBV29-1 and TRBJ1-1 gives the full variable domain: SAVISQKPSRDICQRGTSLTIQCQVDSQVTMMFWYRQQPGQSLTLIATANQGSEATYESGFVIDKFPISRPNLTFSTLTVSNMSPEDSSIYLCSVRNALNTEAFFGQGTRLTVV.

The chain combines TRBV5-1 with TRBJ1-2; D might be TRBD1 (5 bases). Between the trimmed V and J ends, which lost 1 base and 4 bases, there was a span of 8 bases. Germline V gene lookup returns CDR1 SGHRS and CDR2 YFSETQ. This CDR3 comprises 13 residues. Here the CDR3 reads CASSLTGPYGYTF. CDR3 in DNA: TGCGCCAGCAGCTTGACAGGTCCCTATGGCTACACCTTC.

In its sample, this clonotype was seen many times. The rearrangement links TRBV20-1 to TRBJ2-3, with 7 positions matching TRBD1. Trimming took 5 bases from V and 3 from J; bases not matched to a gene: 11. Germline CDR1 and CDR2: DFQATT and SNEGSKA (reference sequence). This CDR3 spans 15 amino acids. CDR3: CSAEIGTEGTDTQYF. CDR3 in DNA: TGCAGTGCTGAGATCGGGACAGAGGGAACAGATACGCAGTATTTT.

This chain connects TRBV28 to TRBJ1-4, with no clear D. The CDR3 has 15 amino acids. Looked up from germline, CDR1 is MDHEN and CDR2 is SYDVKM. Trimming removed 2 bases at V and 4 bases at J, with 11 bases between. Here the CDR3 DNA reads TGTGCCAGCAGTTTACCGGACTCCCTTAATGAAAAACTGTTTTTT. This sequence encodes CASSLPDSLNEKLFF. Full variable domain (rest looked up from reference TRBV28 and TRBJ1-4): DVKVTQSSRYLVKRTGEKVFLECVQDMDHENMFWYRQDPGLGLRLIYFSYDVKMKEKGDIPEGYSVSREKKERFSLILESASTNQTSMYLCASSLPDSLNEKLFFGSGTQLSVL.

The chain couples TRBV6-2 or TRBV6-3 to TRBJ1-2; TRBD1 might be the D (5 bases). The germline V gene has CDR1 MNHEY and CDR2 SVGEGT. This CDR3 has 14 amino acids. Trimming pared 3 bases from V and 8 bases from J, leaving 16 bases between. CDR3 bases: TGTGCCAGCAGTTATAGGACGGGAGCAGGGGGCTACACCTTC. Its protein product is CASSYRTGAGGYTF.

Note on this clonotype: Possible read error: a much larger clone is one base away. In DNA, the CDR3 is TGTGCCAGCAGTTCGCAGCGGGAGTTCAATGAGCAGTTCTTC. Translation: CASSSQREFNEQFF. V gene TRBV2 combines with J gene TRBJ2-1; 8 nucleotides align to TRBD2. The CDR3 length is 14 residues. Germline CDR1 SNHLY, CDR2 FYNNEI. Germline trimming cut 5 bases from V and 6 bases from J; bases unmatched to any gene: 6.